These 20 T cell receptor beta chains were sequenced from one sample in a study of OX40 agonist ivuxolimab in advanced cancers. Produced via immunoSEQ multiplex PCR; TCRdb's table is partial and in-frame only. Among around 130,000 clones, 93% were seen once, and the ten largest hold approximately 0.15%. The sample in question was CD4+ or CD8+ T cells sorted from blood, obtained in a trial of the OX40 agonist ivuxolimab. The receptors come from an adult with an advanced solid tumor such as melanoma, head and neck, liver or kidney cancer.

CDR3 DNA: TGTGCCAGCAGCTTAGTACAGGGGGGGACTGAAGCTTTCTTT. Protein: CASSLVQGGTEAFF. The chain is built from TRBV7-9 and TRBJ1-1; 8 bases are a match to TRBD1. V was pared by 1 base and J by 5 bases, with 3 bases of the junction left unmatched. CDR3 length: 14 amino acids. Germline V CDR1 and CDR2: SEHNR, FQNEAQ (reference sequence). The whole variable domain, remainder taken from reference TRBV7-9 and TRBJ1-1, is DTGVSQNPRHKITKRGQNVTFRCDPISEHNRLYWYRQTLGQGPEFLTYFQNEAQLEKSRLLSDRFSAERPKGSFSTLEIQRTEQGDSAMYLCASSLVQGGTEAFFGQGTRLTVV.

This clone was observed a single time. This sequence joins TRBV6-1 and TRBJ1-3; D gene uncertain. Trimming removed 4 bases from V and 1 base from J, with 8 bases in between. Germline values: CDR1 MNHNS, CDR2 SASEGT. The CDR3 spans 14 residues. This chain's CDR3 is CASSVYPSGNTIYF. CDR3 nucleotide sequence: TGTGCCAGCAGTGTATATCCGTCTGGAAACACCATATATTTT.

In this sample, this clone turned up a few times. The DNA of the CDR3 is TGTGCCAGCAGTGGGACTAGCACCGGGGGTACGCAGTATTTT. Its protein product is CASSGTSTGGTQYF. This chain joins TRBV2 and TRBJ2-3; 8 nucleotides agree with TRBD2. With 4 bases clipped from V and 8 bases from J, the junction kept 8 bases outside the gene matches. Germline V lookup: CDR1 SNHLY, CDR2 FYNNEI. CDR3 length: 14 residues.

V is TRBV5-6 and J is TRBJ2-5, with D perhaps TRBD1 (5 bases). The CDR3 is made up of 15 amino acids. V shed 2 bases and J shed 2 bases, with 13 bases lying between them. CDR1 and CDR2 (germline): SGHDT, YYEEEE. The CDR3 here is CASSFNGAPQETQYF. CDR3 coding DNA: TGTGCCAGCAGCTTTAATGGGGCGCCTCAAGAGACCCAGTACTTC.

CDR3 region: CASSINREATQYF. CDR3 in DNA: TGTGCCAGTAGTATCAACAGGGAGGCGACCCAGTACTTC. V and J are TRBV19 and TRBJ2-5; either TRBD1 or TRBD2 may fit D (6 bases each). The CDR3 contains 13 residues. V lost 3 bases and J lost 7, with 12 bases in between. Germline V gene lookup returns CDR1 LNHDA and CDR2 SQIVND (reference sequence).

The rearrangement uses TRBV11-3 and TRBJ2-1, with TRBD2 matching over 9 bases. There are 14 residues in the CDR3. J gave up 3 bases and V 6 bases, and 3 bases lay outside the gene matches. The germline V gene has CDR1 SGHNT and CDR2 YENEEA. The CDR3 loop is CASSRTSVYNEQFF. DNA of the CDR3: TGTGCCAGCAGTCGGACTAGCGTCTACAATGAGCAGTTCTTC.

The rearrangement joins TRBV6-5 to TRBJ1-1, with D possibly being TRBD1 (5 bases). The CDR3 loop spans 12 amino acids. Trimming left V 5 bases short and J 7 bases short, with 11 bases between. In germline, CDR1 is MNHEY, CDR2 SVGAGI. The CDR3 nucleotides read TGTGCCAGCAGTAATACGGGACTTGAAGCTTTCTTT. This codes for CASSNTGLEAFF.

The chain recombines TRBV18 with TRBJ2-7; 8 bases are a match to TRBD2. Germline V gives CDR1 KGHSH, CDR2 LQKENI. The trim removed 5 bases at V and 0 bases at J, leaving 15 bases unmatched. This CDR3 has 18 amino acids. CDR3: CASSSMLAGDRSSYEQYF. Here the CDR3 DNA reads TGTGCCAGCTCATCCATGCTAGCGGGCGATCGAAGCTCCTACGAGCAGTACTTC.

The CDR3 region is CASSLAVTRRTSGRVETQYF. The CDR3, as DNA: TGTGCCAGCAGCTTAGCGGTCACAAGGCGGACTAGCGGGAGGGTAGAGACCCAGTACTTC. The chain is built from TRBV7-6 and TRBJ2-5; 15 bases line up with TRBD2. In germline, CDR1 is SGHVS, CDR2 FNYEAQ. V dropped 0 bases and J dropped 4; count of bases not matched to a gene: 12. This CDR3 spans 20 amino acids.

The chain is built from TRBV11-3 and TRBJ2-1; D remains ambiguous. Germline values: CDR1 SGHNT, CDR2 YENEEA. V lost 1 base to trimming and J lost 10 bases, with 8 bases between them. The CDR3 has 12 residues. CDR3 amino acids: CASSLGPGEQFF. The DNA of the CDR3 is TGTGCCAGCAGCTTAGGTCCCGGAGAGCAGTTCTTC.

This clone was recorded only once. The DNA for the CDR3 is TGTGCCAGCAGTGGGGCGGGACAGGGGAACTACGAGCAGTACTTC. Translated, it gives CASSGAGQGNYEQYF. The rearrangement joins TRBV6-5 to TRBJ2-7; 10 bases align to TRBD1. V was clipped by 5 bases and J by 3 bases; unmatched bases: 7. Germline-derived CDR1 and CDR2 are MNHEY and SVGAGI. The CDR3 contains 15 residues.

This rearrangement joins TRBV11-3 to TRBJ1-1; D is unresolved. V dropped 1 base and J dropped 1 base, with 7 bases sitting between them. Germline V gives CDR1 SGHNT, CDR2 YENEEA. The CDR3 spans 14 residues. CDR3 in amino acids: CASSLGQSNTEAFF. The CDR3, as DNA: TGTGCCAGCAGCTTAGGGCAGTCGAACACTGAAGCTTTCTTT.

V gene TRBV7-3 combines with J gene TRBJ2-5, with 9 bases that match TRBD2. V gave up 5 bases and J gave up 4 bases; unmatched junction bases: 5. This CDR3 spans 14 amino acids. CDR1 and CDR2 (germline): SGHTA, FQGTGA. The CDR3 coding sequence is TGTGCCAGCAGCATTAGCGGGAGCGGAGAGACCCAGTACTTC. This codes for CASSISGSGETQYF.

This chain uses TRBV6-1 with TRBJ1-2; D uncertain. This CDR3 is 14 amino acids long. Germline CDR1 reads MNHNS; CDR2 reads SASEGT. V shed 2 bases and J shed 0 bases, with 7 bases lying between them. The CDR3 spells CASSETLSNYGYTF. CDR3 nucleotides: TGTGCCAGCAGTGAAACCCTGTCTAACTATGGCTACACCTTC.

This clone appeared a single time. This rearrangement joins TRBV5-1 to TRBJ2-2; TRBD2 agrees at 8 bases. Germline values: CDR1 SGHRS, CDR2 YFSETQ. The CDR3 is 16 amino acids. With 3 bases clipped from V and 2 bases from J, the junction kept 6 bases outside the gene matches. The CDR3 nucleotides are TGCGCCAGCAGCTCCCCGGGGGGGTCTAACACCGGGGAGCTGTTTTTT. This gives the protein CASSSPGGSNTGELFF.

This chain connects TRBV9 to TRBJ1-1, with 8 bases matching TRBD1. From germline, CDR1 is SGDLS and CDR2 YYNGEE. Trimming removed 1 base from V and 7 bases from J; junction bases left unmatched: 9. The CDR3 contains 15 residues. In DNA form, the CDR3 reads TGTGCCAGCAGCGTATTAGGACAGGGTTTGGGTGAAGCTTTCTTT. This sequence encodes CASSVLGQGLGEAFF.

V gene TRBV11-2 combines with J gene TRBJ2-2; D ambiguous. Germline V lookup: CDR1 SGHAT, CDR2 FQNNGV. The CDR3 is 15 amino acids. V was cut by 5 bases and J by 1 base, with 11 bases left in between. Here the CDR3 DNA reads TGTGCCAGCAGCCAGATCAGGAAGAACACCGGGGAGCTGTTTTTT. It codes for CASSQIRKNTGELFF.

This sequence joins TRBV6-5 and TRBJ2-1, with D possibly TRBD2 on 6 matching bases. The germline V gene encodes CDR1 MNHEY and CDR2 SVGAGI. This CDR3 comprises 15 residues. V was trimmed by 2 bases and J by 6 bases, leaving 14 bases between them. CDR3 sequence: CASSYGGVFVNEQFF. The CDR3 DNA follows: TGTGCCAGCAGTTACGGCGGGGTTTTCGTCAATGAGCAGTTCTTC.

The chain links TRBV7-3 to TRBJ2-1, with D possibly matching TRBD1 (5 bases). Trimming shortened V by 2 bases and J by 9 bases, and 17 bases separated the two germline ends. Germline lookup yields CDR1 SGHTA and CDR2 FQGTGA. The CDR3 spans 15 residues. CDR3 in DNA: TGTGCCAGCAGCTTACTTCAGGGTCGTAAAGGTGAGCAGTTCTTC. Its protein is CASSLLQGRKGEQFF.

This clone was seen just once. J is TRBJ1-4 and V is TRBV9; TRBD1 is a possible D gene (5 bases). CDR1 and CDR2 from the germline V gene are SGDLS and YYNGEE. Trimming cost V 2 bases and J 4 bases, with 9 bases left between them. The CDR3 runs 14 residues. The CDR3 nucleotides read TGTGCCAGCAGCGTCCAGGGAGTTAATGAAAAACTGTTTTTT. Protein sequence: CASSVQGVNEKLFF.